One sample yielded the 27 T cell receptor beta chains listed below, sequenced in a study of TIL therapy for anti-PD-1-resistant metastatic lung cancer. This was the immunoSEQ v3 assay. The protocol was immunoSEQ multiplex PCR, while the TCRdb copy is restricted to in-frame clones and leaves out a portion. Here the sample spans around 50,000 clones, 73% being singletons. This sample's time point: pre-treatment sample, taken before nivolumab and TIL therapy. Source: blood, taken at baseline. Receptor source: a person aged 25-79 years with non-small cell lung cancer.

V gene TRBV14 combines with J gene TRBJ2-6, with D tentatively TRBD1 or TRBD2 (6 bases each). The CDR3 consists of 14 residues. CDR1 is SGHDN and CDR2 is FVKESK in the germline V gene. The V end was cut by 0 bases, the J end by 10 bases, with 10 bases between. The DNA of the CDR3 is TGTGCCAGCAGCCAAGACAGGAGGGGGAACGTCCTGACTTTC. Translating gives CASSQDRRGNVLTF.

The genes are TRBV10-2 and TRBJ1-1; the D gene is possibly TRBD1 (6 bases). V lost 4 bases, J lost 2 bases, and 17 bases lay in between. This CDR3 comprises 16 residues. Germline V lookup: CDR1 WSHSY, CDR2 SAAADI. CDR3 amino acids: CASSVGRGTSNTEAFF. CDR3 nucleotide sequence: TGCGCCAGCAGTGTGGGCAGGGGTACTTCCAACACTGAAGCTTTCTTT.

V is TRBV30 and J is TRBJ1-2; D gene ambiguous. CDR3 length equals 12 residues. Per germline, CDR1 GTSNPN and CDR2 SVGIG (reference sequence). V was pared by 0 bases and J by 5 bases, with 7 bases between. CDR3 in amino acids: CAWSVTVYGYTF. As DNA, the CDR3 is TGTGCCTGGAGTGTAACAGTATATGGCTACACCTTC.

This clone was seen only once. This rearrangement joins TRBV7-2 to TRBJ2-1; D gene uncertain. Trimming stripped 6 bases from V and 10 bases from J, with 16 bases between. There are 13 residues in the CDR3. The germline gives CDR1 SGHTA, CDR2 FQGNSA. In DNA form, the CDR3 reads TGTGCCAGCAGGTCCGGGCCAACTTCAGAGCAGTTCTTC. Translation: CASRSGPTSEQFF.

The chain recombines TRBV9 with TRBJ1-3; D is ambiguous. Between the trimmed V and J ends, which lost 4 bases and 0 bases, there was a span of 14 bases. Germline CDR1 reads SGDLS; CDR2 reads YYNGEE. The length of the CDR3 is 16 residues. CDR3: CASSNALPNSGNTIYF. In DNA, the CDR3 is TGTGCCAGCAGCAACGCCTTACCGAACTCTGGAAACACCATATATTTT.

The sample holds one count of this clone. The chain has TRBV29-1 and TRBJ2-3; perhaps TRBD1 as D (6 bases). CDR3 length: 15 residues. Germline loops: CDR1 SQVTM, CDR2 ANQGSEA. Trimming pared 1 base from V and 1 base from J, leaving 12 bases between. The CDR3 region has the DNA TGCAGCGTTGAAGGCGGACAGATACGCACAGATACGCAGTATTTT. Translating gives CSVEGGQIRTDTQYF.

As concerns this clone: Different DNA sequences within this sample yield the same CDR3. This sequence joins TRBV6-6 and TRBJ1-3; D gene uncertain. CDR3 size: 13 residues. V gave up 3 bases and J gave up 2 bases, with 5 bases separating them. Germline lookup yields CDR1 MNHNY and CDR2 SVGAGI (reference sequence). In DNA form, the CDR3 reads TGTGCCAGCAGTTATTCTGCTGGAAACACCATATATTTT. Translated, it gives CASSYSAGNTIYF.

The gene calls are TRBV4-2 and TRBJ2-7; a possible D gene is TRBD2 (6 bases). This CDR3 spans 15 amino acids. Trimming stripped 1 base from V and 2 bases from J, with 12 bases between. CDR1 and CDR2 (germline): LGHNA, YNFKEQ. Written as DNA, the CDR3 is TGTGCCAGCAGCCAAGGGTCTAGCGCCGCCTACGAGCAGTACTTC. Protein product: CASSQGSSAAYEQYF.

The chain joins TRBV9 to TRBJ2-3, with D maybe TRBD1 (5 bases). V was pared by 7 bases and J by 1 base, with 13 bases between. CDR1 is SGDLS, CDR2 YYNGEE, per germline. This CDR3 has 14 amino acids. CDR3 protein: CASARTGRTDTQYF. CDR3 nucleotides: TGTGCCAGCGCTCGTACAGGTCGCACAGATACGCAGTATTTT.

The CDR3 here is CASSPSGPRHGYTF. In DNA form, the CDR3 reads TGTGCCAGCAGTCCCTCGGGACCCAGACATGGCTACACCTTC. This rearrangement joins TRBV27 to TRBJ1-2, with a tentative D call TRBD1 (5 bases). Trimming cost V 5 bases and J 6 bases, with 16 bases left between them. Germline CDR1 and CDR2: MNHEY and SMNVEV (reference sequence). There are 14 residues in the CDR3.

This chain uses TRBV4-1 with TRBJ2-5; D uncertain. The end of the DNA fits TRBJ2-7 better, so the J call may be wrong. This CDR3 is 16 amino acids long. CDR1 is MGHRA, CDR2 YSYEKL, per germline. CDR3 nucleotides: TGCGCCAGCAGCCAAGATCGTGCTGCCTACTCCTACGAGCAGTACTTC. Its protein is CASSQDRAAYSYEQYF.

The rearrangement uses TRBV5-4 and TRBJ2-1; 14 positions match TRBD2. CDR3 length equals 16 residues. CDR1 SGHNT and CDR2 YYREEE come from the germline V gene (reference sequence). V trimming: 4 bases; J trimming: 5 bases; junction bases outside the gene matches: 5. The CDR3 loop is CASSVGLAGGNNEQFF. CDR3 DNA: TGTGCCAGCAGCGTAGGACTAGCGGGAGGAAACAATGAGCAGTTCTTC. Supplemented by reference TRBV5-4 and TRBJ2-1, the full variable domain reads ETGVTQSPTHLIKTRGQQVTLRCSSQSGHNTVSWYQQALGQGPQFIFQYYREEENGRGNFPPRFSGLQFPNYSSELNVNALELDDSALYLCASSVGLAGGNNEQFFGPGTRLTVL.

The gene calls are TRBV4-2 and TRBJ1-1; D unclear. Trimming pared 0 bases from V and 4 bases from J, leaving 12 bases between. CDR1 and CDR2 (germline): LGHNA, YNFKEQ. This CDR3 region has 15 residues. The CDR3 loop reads CASSQDIGWGTEAFF. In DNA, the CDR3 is TGTGCCAGCAGCCAAGATATTGGGTGGGGCACTGAAGCTTTCTTT.

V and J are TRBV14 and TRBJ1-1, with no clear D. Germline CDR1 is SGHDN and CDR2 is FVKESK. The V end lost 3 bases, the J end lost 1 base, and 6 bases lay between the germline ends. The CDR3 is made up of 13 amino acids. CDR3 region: CASSQQKNTEAFF. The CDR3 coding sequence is TGTGCCAGCAGCCAGCAAAAGAACACTGAAGCTTTCTTT.

In DNA form, the CDR3 reads TGTGCCAGTAGTAGCCGGGACCGGAACACTGAAGCTTTCTTT. Residues: CASSSRDRNTEAFF. The chain is built from TRBV19 and TRBJ1-1; TRBD1 is a possible D gene (5 bases). This CDR3 has 14 amino acids. CDR1 and CDR2 from the germline V gene are LNHDA and SQIVND (reference sequence). Trimming took off 4 bases at V and 1 base at J, with 10 bases between the two ends.

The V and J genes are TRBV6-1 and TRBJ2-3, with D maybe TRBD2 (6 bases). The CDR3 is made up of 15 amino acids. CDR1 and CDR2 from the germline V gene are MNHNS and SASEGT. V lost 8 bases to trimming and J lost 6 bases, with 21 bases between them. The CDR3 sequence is CASGWEASVTDTQYF. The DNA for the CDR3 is TGTGCCAGCGGATGGGAGGCTTCGGTTACCGATACGCAGTATTTT.

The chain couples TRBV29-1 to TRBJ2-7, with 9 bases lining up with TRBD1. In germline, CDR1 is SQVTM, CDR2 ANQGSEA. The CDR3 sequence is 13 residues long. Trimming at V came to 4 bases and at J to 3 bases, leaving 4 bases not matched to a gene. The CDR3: CSVGRQGVYEQYF. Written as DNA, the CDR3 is TGCAGCGTTGGACGACAGGGGGTCTACGAGCAGTACTTC.

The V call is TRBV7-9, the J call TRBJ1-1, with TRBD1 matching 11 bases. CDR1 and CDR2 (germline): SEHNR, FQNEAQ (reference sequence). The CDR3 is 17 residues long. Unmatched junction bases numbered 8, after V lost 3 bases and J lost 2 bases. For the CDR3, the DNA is TGTGCCAGCAGCTTTTTACCTGGGACAGGGGGAAACACTGAAGCTTTCTTT. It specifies CASSFLPGTGGNTEAFF.

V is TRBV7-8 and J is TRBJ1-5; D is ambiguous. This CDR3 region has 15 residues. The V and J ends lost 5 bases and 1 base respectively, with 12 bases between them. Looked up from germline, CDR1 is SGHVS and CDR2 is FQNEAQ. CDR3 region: CASSPRIFSNQPQHF. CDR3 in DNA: TGTGCCAGCAGCCCCAGGATTTTCAGCAATCAGCCCCAGCATTTT.

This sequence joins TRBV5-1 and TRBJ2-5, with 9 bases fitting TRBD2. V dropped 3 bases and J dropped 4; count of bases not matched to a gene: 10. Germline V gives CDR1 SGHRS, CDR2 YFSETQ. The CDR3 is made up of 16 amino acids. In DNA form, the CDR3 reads TGCGCCAGCAGCTCCCAGCCAGCGGGAGGTTCAGAGACCCAGTACTTC. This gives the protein CASSSQPAGGSETQYF.

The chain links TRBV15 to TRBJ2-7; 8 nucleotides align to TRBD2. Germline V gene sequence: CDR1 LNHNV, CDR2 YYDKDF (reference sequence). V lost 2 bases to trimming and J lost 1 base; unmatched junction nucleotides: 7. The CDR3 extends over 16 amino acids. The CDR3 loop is CATSRTRTSQSYEQYF. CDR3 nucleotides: TGTGCCACCAGCAGAACCCGGACTAGCCAATCCTACGAGCAGTACTTC.

CDR3 nucleotides: TGTGCCAGCACACGGGGGGGGACTGAAGCTTTCTTT. It codes for CASTRGGTEAFF. The chain joins TRBV28 to TRBJ1-1, with TRBD1 as a possible D gene (5 bases). The V and J ends lost 7 bases and 5 bases respectively, with 11 bases between them. Germline CDR1 MDHEN, CDR2 SYDVKM. This CDR3 region has 12 residues.

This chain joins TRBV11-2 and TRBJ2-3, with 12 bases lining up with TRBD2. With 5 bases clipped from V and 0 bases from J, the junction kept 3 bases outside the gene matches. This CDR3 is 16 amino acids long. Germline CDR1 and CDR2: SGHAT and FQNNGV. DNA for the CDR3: TGTGCCAGCAGCCGAGGACTAGCGGGGAGCACAGATACGCAGTATTTT. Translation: CASSRGLAGSTDTQYF.

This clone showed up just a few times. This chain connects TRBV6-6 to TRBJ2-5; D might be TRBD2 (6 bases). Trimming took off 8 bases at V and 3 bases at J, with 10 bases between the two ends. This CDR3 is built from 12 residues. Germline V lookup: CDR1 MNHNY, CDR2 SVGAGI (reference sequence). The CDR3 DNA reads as TGTGCCAGCGCAAAGCGGGAAGAGACCCAGTACTTC. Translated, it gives CASAKREETQYF.

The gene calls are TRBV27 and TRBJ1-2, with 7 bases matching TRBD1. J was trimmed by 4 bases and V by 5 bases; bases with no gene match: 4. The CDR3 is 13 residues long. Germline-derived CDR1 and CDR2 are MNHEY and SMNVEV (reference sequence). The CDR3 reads CASSQQGGYGYTF. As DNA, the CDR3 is TGTGCCAGCAGTCAGCAGGGGGGCTATGGCTACACCTTC.

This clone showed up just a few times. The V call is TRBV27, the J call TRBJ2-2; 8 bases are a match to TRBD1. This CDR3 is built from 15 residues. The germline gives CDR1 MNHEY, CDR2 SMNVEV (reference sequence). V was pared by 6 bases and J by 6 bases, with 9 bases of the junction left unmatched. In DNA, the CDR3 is TGTGCCAGCAGAATGGGACAGGTAGAATCCGGGGAGCTGTTTTTT. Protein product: CASRMGQVESGELFF.

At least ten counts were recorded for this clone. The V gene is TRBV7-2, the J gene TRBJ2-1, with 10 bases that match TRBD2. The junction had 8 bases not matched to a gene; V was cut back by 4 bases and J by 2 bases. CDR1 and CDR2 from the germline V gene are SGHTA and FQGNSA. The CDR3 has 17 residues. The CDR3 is CASSSSIAGGTYNEQFF. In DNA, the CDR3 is TGTGCCAGCAGCTCTTCGATAGCGGGAGGAACCTACAATGAGCAGTTCTTC.